The T cell receptor (beta chain) under discussion was sequenced for a study of T cell changes during pregnancy in multiple sclerosis. Clones were sequenced by immunoSEQ multiplex PCR, and TCRdb holds only the in-frame ones, with some missing. The table lists around 35,000 clones, 85% to 95% of them singletons. J gave up 3 bases and V 4 bases, and 8 bases lay outside the gene matches. The CDR3 has 16 amino acids. The germline V gene has CDR1 SGHRS and CDR2 YFSETQ. The sample was PBMCs (not recorded whether the cells were cultured). This clonotype was sampled from a female donor with multiple sclerosis, enrolled in a pregnancy study. This rearrangement joins TRBV5-1 to TRBJ2-4; 9 bases align to TRBD1. The DNA of the CDR3 is TGCGCCAGCAGCCTGGGACAGGGTATATACAAAAACATTCAGTACTTC. Its protein product is CASSLGQGIYKNIQYF.